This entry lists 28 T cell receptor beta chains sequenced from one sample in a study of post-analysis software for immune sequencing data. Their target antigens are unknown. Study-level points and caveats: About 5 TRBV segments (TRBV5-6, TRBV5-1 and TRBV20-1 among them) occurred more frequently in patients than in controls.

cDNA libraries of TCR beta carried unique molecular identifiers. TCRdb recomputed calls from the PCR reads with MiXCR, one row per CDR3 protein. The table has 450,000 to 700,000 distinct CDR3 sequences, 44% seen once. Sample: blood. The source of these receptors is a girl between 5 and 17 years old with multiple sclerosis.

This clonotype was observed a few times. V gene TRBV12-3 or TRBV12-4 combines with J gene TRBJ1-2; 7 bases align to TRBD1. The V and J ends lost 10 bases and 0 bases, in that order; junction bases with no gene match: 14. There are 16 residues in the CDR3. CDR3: CATQDRRVISNYGYTF. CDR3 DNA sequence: TGTGCCACCCAGGACAGGCGAGTAATATCTAACTATGGCTACACCTTC.

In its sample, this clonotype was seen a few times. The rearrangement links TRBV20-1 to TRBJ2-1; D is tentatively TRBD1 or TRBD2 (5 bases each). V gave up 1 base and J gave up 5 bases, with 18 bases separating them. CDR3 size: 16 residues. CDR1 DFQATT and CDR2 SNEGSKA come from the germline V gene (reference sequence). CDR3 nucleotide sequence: TGCAGTGCTAGAGCGCAGCCTGGTGGGGGTAACAATGAGCAGTTCTTC. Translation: CSARAQPGGGNNEQFF.

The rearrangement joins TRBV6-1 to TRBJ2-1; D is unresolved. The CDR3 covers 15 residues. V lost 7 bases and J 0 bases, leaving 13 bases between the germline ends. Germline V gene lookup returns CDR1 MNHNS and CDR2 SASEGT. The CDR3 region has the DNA TGTGCCAGCATTTCAATGGGCCGCTCCTACAATGAGCAGTTCTTC. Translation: CASISMGRSYNEQFF.

CDR3 sequence reads: CASIHLGSYGYTF. The CDR3 nucleotides are TGTGCCAGCATCCACCTGGGGTCCTATGGCTACACCTTC. V and J are TRBV28 and TRBJ1-2; D ambiguous. CDR1 MDHEN and CDR2 SYDVKM come from the germline V gene. Trimming took off 7 bases at V and 4 bases at J, with 13 bases between the two ends. The CDR3 has 13 residues.

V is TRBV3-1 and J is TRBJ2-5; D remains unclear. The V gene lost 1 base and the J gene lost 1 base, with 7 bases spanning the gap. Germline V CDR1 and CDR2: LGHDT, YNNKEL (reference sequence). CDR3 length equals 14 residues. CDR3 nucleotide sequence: TGTGCCAGCAGCCAAGTGGCAGGCCAAGAGACCCAGTACTTC. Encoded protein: CASSQVAGQETQYF.

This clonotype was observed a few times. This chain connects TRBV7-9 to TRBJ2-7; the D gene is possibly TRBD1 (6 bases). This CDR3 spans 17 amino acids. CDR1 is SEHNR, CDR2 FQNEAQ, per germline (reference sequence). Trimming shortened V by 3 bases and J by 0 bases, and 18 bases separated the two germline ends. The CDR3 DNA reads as TGTGCCAGCAGCTTCCGGGACAACCCCGGCAGCTCCTACGAGCAGTACTTC. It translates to CASSFRDNPGSSYEQYF.

Here the CDR3 DNA reads TGTGCCACCTTTACAGTCTGGAGGGGGGGAGAGGCCTACAATGAGCAGTTCTTC. Its protein product is CATFTVWRGGEAYNEQFF. The chain uses TRBV15 and TRBJ2-1, with a possible D match to TRBD2 (7 bases). This CDR3 comprises 18 residues. Germline assignment: CDR1 LNHNV and CDR2 YYDKDF (reference sequence). Between the trimmed V and J ends, which lost 8 bases and 2 bases, there was a span of 25 bases.

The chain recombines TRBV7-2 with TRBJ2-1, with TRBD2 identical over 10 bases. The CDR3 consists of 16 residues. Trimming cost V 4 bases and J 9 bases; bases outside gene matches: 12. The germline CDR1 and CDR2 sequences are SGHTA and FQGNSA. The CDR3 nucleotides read TGTGCCAGCAGCTCGTTCCTAGCGGGAGACTCGGGTGAGCAGTTCTTC. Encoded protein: CASSSFLAGDSGEQFF.

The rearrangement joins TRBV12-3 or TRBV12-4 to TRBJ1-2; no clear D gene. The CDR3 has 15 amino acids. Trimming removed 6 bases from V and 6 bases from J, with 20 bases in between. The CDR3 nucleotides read TGTGCCAGCAGCCCAGATGGGGTTAAGATTCATGGCTACACCTTC. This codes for CASSPDGVKIHGYTF.

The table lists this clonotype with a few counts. The CDR3 sequence is CATSMGEETQYF. DNA for the CDR3: TGTGCCACCTCAATGGGGGAAGAGACCCAGTACTTC. The rearrangement links TRBV12-3 or TRBV12-4 to TRBJ2-5, with D tentatively TRBD1 or TRBD2 (5 bases each). The V end was cut by 10 bases, the J end by 3 bases, with 12 bases between. The CDR3 runs to 12 residues.

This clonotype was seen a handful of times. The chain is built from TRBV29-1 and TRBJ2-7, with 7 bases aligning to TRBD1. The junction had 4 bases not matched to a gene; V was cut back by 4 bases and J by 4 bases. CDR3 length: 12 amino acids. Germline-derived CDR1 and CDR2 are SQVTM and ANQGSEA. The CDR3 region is CSVGSRGYEQYF. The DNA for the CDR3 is TGCAGCGTTGGAAGCAGGGGGTACGAGCAGTACTTC.

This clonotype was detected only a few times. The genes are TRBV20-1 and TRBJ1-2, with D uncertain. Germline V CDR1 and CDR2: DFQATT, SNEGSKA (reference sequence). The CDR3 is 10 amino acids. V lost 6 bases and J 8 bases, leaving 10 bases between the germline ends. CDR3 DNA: TGCAGTGCCCTGTGGAGCGGCTACACCTTC. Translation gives CSALWSGYTF.

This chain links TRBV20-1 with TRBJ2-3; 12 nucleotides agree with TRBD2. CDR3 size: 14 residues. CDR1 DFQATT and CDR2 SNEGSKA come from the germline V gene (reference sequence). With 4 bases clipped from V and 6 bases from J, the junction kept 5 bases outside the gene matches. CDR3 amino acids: CSAISLAGGDTQYF. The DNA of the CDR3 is TGCAGTGCTATAAGTCTAGCGGGGGGGGATACGCAGTATTTT.

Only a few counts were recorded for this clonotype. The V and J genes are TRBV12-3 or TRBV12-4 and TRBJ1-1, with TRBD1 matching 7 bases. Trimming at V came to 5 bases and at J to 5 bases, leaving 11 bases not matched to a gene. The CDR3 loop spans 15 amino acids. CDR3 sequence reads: CASSRPRDRGTEAFF. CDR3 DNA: TGTGCCAGCAGTCGGCCCCGGGACAGAGGGACTGAAGCTTTCTTT.

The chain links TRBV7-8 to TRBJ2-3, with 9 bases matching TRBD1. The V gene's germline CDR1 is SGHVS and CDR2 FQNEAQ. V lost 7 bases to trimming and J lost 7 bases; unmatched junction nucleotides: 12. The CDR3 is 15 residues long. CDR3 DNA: TGTGCCAGCACCTACACGGGACAGGGATCGAATACGCAGTATTTT. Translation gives CASTYTGQGSNTQYF.

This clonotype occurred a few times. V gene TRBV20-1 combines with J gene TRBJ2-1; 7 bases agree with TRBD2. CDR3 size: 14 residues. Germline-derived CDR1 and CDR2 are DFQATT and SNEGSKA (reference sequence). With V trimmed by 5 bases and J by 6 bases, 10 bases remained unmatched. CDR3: CSARQRGRVNEQFF. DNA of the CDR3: TGCAGTGCTCGACAGCGGGGAAGAGTCAATGAGCAGTTCTTC.

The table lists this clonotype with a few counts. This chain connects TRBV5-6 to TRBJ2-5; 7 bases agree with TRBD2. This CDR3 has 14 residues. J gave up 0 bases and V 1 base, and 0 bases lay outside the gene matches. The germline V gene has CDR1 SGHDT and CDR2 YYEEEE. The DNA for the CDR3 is TGTGCCAGCAGCTTGACTAGCGACCAAGAGACCCAGTACTTC. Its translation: CASSLTSDQETQYF. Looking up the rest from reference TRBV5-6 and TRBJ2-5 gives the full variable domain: DAGVTQSPTHLIKTRGQQVTLRCSPKSGHDTVSWYQQALGQGPQFIFQYYEEEERQRGNFPDRFSGHQFPNYSSELNVNALLLGDSALYLCASSLTSDQETQYFGPGTRLLVL.

The CDR3 loop is CASSLINAPGGVGGYTF. The DNA of the CDR3 is TGTGCCAGCAGTTTAATCAACGCCCCCGGAGGGGTAGGGGGCTACACCTTC. This rearrangement joins TRBV6-6 to TRBJ1-2, with D possibly TRBD1 on 5 matching bases. Germline CDR1 and CDR2: MNHNY and SVGAGI (reference sequence). Trimming took off 4 bases at V and 8 bases at J, with 26 bases between the two ends. This CDR3 is built from 17 residues.

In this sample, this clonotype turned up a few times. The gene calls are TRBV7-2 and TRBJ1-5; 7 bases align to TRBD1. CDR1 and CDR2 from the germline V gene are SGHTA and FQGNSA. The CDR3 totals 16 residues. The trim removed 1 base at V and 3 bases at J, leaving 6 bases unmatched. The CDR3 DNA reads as TGTGCCAGCAGCTTAGTGGGCGACAGGGCCAATCAGCCCCAGCATTTT. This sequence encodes CASSLVGDRANQPQHF. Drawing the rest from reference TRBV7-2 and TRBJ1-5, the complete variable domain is GAGVSQSPSNKVTEKGKDVELRCDPISGHTALYWYRQSLGQGLEFLIYFQGNSAPDKSGLPSDRFSAERTGGSVSTLTIQRTQQEDSAVYLCASSLVGDRANQPQHFGDGTRLSIL.

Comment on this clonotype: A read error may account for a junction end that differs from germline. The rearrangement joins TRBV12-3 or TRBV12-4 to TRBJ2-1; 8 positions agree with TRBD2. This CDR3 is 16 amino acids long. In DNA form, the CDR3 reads TGTGCCAGCAGTTTACCGAGCGGGAGTTCCTACGATGAGCAGTTCTTC. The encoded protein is CASSLPSGSSYDEQFF.

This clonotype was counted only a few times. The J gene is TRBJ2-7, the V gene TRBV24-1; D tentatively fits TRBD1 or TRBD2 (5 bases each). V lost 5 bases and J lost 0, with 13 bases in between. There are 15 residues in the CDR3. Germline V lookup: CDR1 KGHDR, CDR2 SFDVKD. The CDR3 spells CATSATGTSSYEQYF. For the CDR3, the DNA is TGTGCCACCAGTGCAACCGGGACGTCCTCCTACGAGCAGTACTTC.

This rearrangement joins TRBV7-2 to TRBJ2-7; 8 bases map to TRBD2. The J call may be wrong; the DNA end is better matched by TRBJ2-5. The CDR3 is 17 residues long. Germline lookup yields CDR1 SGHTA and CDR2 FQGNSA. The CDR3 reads CASSLATAGVHQETQYF. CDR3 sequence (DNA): TGTGCCAGCAGCTTAGCGACAGCGGGAGTCCATCAAGAGACCCAGTACTTC.

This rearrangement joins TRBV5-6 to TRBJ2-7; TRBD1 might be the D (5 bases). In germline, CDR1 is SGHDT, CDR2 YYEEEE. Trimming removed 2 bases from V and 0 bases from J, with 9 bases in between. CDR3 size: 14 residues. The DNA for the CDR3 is TGTGCCAGCAGCTTCGACAGATGCTCCTACGAGCAGTACTTC. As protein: CASSFDRCSYEQYF.

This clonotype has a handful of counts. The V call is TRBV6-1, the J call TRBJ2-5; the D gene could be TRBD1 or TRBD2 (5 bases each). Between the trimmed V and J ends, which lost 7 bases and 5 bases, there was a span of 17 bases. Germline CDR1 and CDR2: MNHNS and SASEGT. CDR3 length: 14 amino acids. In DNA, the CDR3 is TGTGCCAGCAATCAGTCAAACAGGAGGGAGACCCAGTACTTC. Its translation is CASNQSNRRETQYF.

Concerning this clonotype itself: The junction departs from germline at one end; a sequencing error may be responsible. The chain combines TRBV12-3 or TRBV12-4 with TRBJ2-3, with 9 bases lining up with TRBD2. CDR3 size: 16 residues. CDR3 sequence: CASSLAGVGGRDTQYF. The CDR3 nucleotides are TGTGCCAGCAGCTTAGCGGGAGTCGGCGGGAGGGATACGCAGTATTTT.

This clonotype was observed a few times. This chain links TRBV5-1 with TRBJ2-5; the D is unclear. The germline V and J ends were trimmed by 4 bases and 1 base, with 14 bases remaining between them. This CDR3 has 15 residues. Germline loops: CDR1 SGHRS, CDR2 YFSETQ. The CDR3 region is CASSRTGASQETQYF. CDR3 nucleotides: TGCGCCAGCAGCCGCACGGGCGCGTCCCAAGAGACCCAGTACTTC.

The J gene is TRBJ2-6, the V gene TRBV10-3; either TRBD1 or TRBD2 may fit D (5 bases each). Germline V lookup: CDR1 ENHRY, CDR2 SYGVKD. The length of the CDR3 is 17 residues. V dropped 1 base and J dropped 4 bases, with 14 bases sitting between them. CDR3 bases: TGTGCCATCAGTGAGTTTGGGACGGTGTCCGGGGCCAACGTCCTGACTTTC. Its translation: CAISEFGTVSGANVLTF.

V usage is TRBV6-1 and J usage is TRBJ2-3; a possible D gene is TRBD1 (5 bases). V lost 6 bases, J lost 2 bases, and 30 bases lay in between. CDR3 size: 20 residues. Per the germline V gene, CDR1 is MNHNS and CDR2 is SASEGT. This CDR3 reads CASRNRGFGMGTSATDTQYF. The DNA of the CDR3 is TGTGCCAGCAGGAATAGGGGCTTTGGGATGGGCACCTCAGCCACAGATACGCAGTATTTT.